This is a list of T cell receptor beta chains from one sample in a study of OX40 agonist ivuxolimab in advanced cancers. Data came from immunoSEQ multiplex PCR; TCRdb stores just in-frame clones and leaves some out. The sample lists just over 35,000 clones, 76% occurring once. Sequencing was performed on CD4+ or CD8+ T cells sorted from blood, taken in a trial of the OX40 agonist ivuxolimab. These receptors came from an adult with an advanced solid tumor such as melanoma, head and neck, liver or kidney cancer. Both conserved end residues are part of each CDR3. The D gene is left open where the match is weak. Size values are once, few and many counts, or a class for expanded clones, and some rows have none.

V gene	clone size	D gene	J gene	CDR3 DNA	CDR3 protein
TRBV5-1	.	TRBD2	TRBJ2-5	TGCGCCAGCAGCTCCCTACTAGCGGGGGGACAAGAGACCCAGTACTTC	CASSSLLAGGQETQYF
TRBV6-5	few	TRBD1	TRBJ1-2	TGTGCCAGCAGTTCCCGCCAGGGGGCTGGCTACACCTTC	CASSSRQGAGYTF
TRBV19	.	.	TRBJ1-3	TGTGCCAGTAGTATTGGGGGTGATGGAAACACCATATATTTT	CASSIGGDGNTIYF
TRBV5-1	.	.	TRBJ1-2	TGCGCCAGCAGCTTGGCCGAGACAGATGGCTACACCTTC	CASSLAETDGYTF
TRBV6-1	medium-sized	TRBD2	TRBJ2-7	TGTGCCAGCAGTGTCTATACTAGCGGGGACTACGAGCAGTACTTC	CASSVYTSGDYEQYF
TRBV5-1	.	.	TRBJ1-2	TGCGCCAGCAGCTTGGGGGCAGGGCTTACCTATGGCTACACCTTC	CASSLGAGLTYGYTF
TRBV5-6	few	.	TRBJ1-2	TGTGCCAGCAGCTTGTCGCTCAACTATGGCTACACCTTC	CASSLSLNYGYTF
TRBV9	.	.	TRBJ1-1	TGTGCCAGCAGCCAAGACAGATCCAGCACTGAAGCTTTCTTT	CASSQDRSSTEAFF
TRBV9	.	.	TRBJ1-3	TGTGCCAGCAGCGTTTCCATGACCACCACCTCTGGAAACACCATATATTTT	CASSVSMTTTSGNTIYF
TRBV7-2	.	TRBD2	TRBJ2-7	TGTGCCAGCAGCCTGAGCGGGGGTGGTGACGAGCAGTACTTC	CASSLSGGGDEQYF
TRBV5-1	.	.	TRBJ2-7	TGCGCCAGCCAGCCCGGCCATAGCTCCTACGAGCAGTACTTC	CASQPGHSSYEQYF
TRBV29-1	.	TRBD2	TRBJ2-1	TGCAGCGTGACTAGCGGGGGGGAGAATGAGCAGTTCTTC	CSVTSGGENEQFF
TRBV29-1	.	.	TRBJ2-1	TGCAGCGTGACCCGGGGCACCTACAATGAGCAGTTCTTC	CSVTRGTYNEQFF